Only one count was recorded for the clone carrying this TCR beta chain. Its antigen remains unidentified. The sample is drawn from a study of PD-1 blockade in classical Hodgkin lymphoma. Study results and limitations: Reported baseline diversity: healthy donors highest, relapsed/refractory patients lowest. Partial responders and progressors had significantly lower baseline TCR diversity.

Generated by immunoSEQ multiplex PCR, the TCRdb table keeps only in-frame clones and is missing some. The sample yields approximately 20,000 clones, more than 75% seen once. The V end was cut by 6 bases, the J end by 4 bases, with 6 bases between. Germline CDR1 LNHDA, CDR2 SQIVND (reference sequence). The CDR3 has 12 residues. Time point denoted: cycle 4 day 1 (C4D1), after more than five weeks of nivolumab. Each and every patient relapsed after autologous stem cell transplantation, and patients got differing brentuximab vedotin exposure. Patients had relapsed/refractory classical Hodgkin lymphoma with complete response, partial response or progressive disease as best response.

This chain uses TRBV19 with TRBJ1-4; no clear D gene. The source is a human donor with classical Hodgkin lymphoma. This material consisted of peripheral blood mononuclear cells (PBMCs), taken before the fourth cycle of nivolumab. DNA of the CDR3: TGTGCCAGTAGGGACCTTAATGAAAAACTGTTTTTT. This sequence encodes CASRDLNEKLFF. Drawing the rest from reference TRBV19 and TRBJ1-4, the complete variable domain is DGGITQSPKYLFRKEGQNVTLSCEQNLNHDAMYWYRQDPGQGLRLIYYSQIVNDFQKGDIAEGYSVSREKKESFPLTVTSAQKNPTAFYLCASRDLNEKLFFGSGTQLSVL.